These 19 T cell receptor beta chains came from one sample sequenced in a study of post-analysis software for immune sequencing data. Libraries were made from TCR beta cDNA, and they carried unique molecular identifiers. TCRdb analysed the PCR reads with MiXCR anew, one entry per CDR3 protein. The data show 400,000 to 500,000 distinct CDR3 sequences, 39% seen once. Findings and limits, study-wide: Roughly five TRBV segments were significantly more frequent in patients than in controls. TRBV5-6, TRBV5-1 and TRBV20-1 were among these segments.

These receptors have no identified antigens. Sequencing was carried out using blood. The receptors stem from a girl aged 2 to 9 with multiple sclerosis.

The sample holds many counts of this clonotype. The gene calls are TRBV5-1 and TRBJ2-7; D remains ambiguous. This CDR3 spans 14 amino acids. V lost 0 bases and J lost 0, with 7 bases in between. Germline V CDR1 and CDR2: SGHRS, YFSETQ. CDR3 residues: CASSLAPASYEQYF. CDR3 bases: TGCGCCAGCAGCTTGGCCCCTGCCTCCTACGAGCAGTACTTC.

Details on this clonotype: A clone one base away is much larger, so this may be a read error. The chain employs TRBV30 and TRBJ1-5; possible D gene TRBD1, 5 bases. This CDR3 comprises 14 residues. Germline assignment: CDR1 GTSNPN and CDR2 SVGIG (reference sequence). The CDR3 DNA sequence: TGTGCCTGGTCCCAGGGAAACGGCAATCAGTCCCAGCATTTT. Protein: CAWSQGNGNQSQHF.

The V gene is TRBV5-6, the J gene TRBJ2-1, with a possible D match to TRBD2 (5 bases). V shed 3 bases and J shed 10 bases, with 23 bases lying between them. The CDR3 runs 16 residues. The V gene's germline CDR1 is SGHDT and CDR2 YYEEEE. CDR3: CASSYRSGPLSGEQFF. The DNA for the CDR3 is TGTGCCAGCAGCTACCGTTCGGGTCCCCTCTCGGGGGAGCAGTTCTTC.

The V call is TRBV5-1, the J call TRBJ2-7; the D gene is possibly TRBD1 (5 bases). Trimming pared 7 bases from V and 3 bases from J, leaving 23 bases between. Germline values: CDR1 SGHRS, CDR2 YFSETQ. CDR3 length equals 16 residues. CDR3 nucleotides: TGCGCCAGCTCCCTTGCCCCAGGCAGGGTGGGCTACGAGCAGTACTTC. It translates to CASSLAPGRVGYEQYF.

This chain joins TRBV11-1 and TRBJ1-1; the D is unclear. Trimming removed 3 bases from V and 0 bases from J, with 8 bases in between. The length of the CDR3 is 14 residues. CDR1 is SGHAT and CDR2 is FQDESV in the germline V gene (reference sequence). The CDR3 nucleotides read TGTGCCAGCAGCTTTGGGAACATGAACACTGAAGCTTTCTTT. It yields the protein CASSFGNMNTEAFF.

This chain joins TRBV24-1 and TRBJ2-3; TRBD1 matches at 8 bases. With 0 bases clipped from V and 7 bases from J, the junction kept 8 bases outside the gene matches. This CDR3 contains 16 residues. Germline-derived CDR1 and CDR2 are KGHDR and SFDVKD. CDR3 sequence reads: CATSDLEQGATYTQYF. The CDR3 DNA follows: TGTGCCACCAGTGATTTGGAGCAGGGGGCGACGTATACGCAGTATTTT.

This clonotype was seen ten or more times. The V gene is TRBV5-1, the J gene TRBJ2-7; D remains ambiguous. CDR1 is SGHRS and CDR2 is YFSETQ in the germline V gene. V lost 0 bases to trimming and J lost 3 bases, with 13 bases between them. The CDR3 is 15 amino acids. CDR3 in amino acids: CASSLVGEGIYEQYF. The DNA for the CDR3 is TGCGCCAGCAGCTTGGTTGGGGAAGGGATCTACGAGCAGTACTTC.

The table lists this clonotype with a few counts. The chain links TRBV27 to TRBJ2-7; TRBD2 might be the D (6 bases). Trimming took off 5 bases at V and 1 base at J, with 9 bases between the two ends. CDR1 and CDR2 (germline): MNHEY, SMNVEV (reference sequence). This CDR3 comprises 13 residues. DNA of the CDR3: TGTGCCAGCAGTCGAAGCGGGTCCTACGAGCAGTACTTC. Translated, it gives CASSRSGSYEQYF.

Details on this clonotype: The missing conserved phenylalanine or tryptophan at the end of this CDR3 makes a read error likely. The V call is TRBV7-9, the J call TRBJ1-2; D is undetermined. The germline V gene has CDR1 SEHNR and CDR2 FQNEAQ (reference sequence). V was clipped by 3 bases and J by 4 bases, with 15 bases between them. The CDR3 runs 15 residues. CDR3 loop: CASSFGLSSGYGYTV. In DNA, the CDR3 is TGTGCCAGCAGCTTTGGACTGTCGTCGGGCTATGGCTACACCGTC.

This clonotype was counted between two and nine times. The chain recombines TRBV29-1 with TRBJ2-7; D is uncertain. Germline values: CDR1 SQVTM, CDR2 ANQGSEA. Trimming took 6 bases from V and 2 from J, leaving 11 bases between them. The CDR3 totals 12 residues. CDR3 in DNA: TGCAGCGTAAAGGCAGGACCCTACGAGCAGTACTTC. It specifies CSVKAGPYEQYF.

The J gene is TRBJ2-1, the V gene TRBV25-1, with 13 nucleotides matching TRBD2. Germline assignment: CDR1 MGHDK and CDR2 SYGVNS. Trimming cost V 3 bases and J 9 bases; bases outside gene matches: 8. This CDR3 has 16 residues. The CDR3, as DNA: TGTGCCAGCAGTGATTTCAGACTAGCGGGAGGAGTTGAGCAGTTCTTC. Protein product: CASSDFRLAGGVEQFF.

This clonotype occurred a few times. The chain has TRBV12-3 or TRBV12-4 and TRBJ2-1; D gene unclear. Trimming removed 3 bases at V and 5 bases at J, with 5 bases between. CDR3 size: 12 residues. In DNA form, the CDR3 reads TGTGCCAGCAGTTTCAGCCACAATGAGCAGTTCTTC. It translates to CASSFSHNEQFF.

As DNA, the CDR3 is TGCAGCGTAGTGGAGCCCCAGGATGGATACGAGCAGTACTTC. Amino acid sequence: CSVVEPQDGYEQYF. V and J are TRBV29-1 and TRBJ2-7; the D is unclear. The V end was cut by 6 bases, the J end by 4 bases, with 19 bases between. CDR1 is SQVTM and CDR2 is ANQGSEA in the germline V gene. This CDR3 comprises 14 residues.

This chain joins TRBV10-3 and TRBJ2-1; D may match TRBD1 or TRBD2 (5 bases each). The CDR3 runs 15 residues. The V end was cut by 9 bases, the J end by 1 base, with 16 bases between. In germline, CDR1 is ENHRY, CDR2 SYGVKD. CDR3 loop: CAIGDPFESYNEQFF. CDR3 in DNA: TGTGCCATAGGGGACCCTTTTGAGTCCTACAATGAGCAGTTCTTC.

V gene TRBV4-3 combines with J gene TRBJ2-7; 10 bases fit TRBD2. V gave up 1 base and J gave up 3 bases; unmatched junction bases: 6. In germline, CDR1 is LGHNA, CDR2 YSLEER. CDR3 size: 16 residues. The CDR3 region is CASSQGASGRGYEQYF. The CDR3 region has the DNA TGCGCCAGCAGCCAAGGGGCTAGCGGGAGAGGCTACGAGCAGTACTTC.

This chain uses TRBV7-2 with TRBJ1-1, with a tentative D call TRBD1 (6 bases). CDR1 is SGHTA and CDR2 is FQGNSA in the germline V gene. The CDR3 is made up of 15 amino acids. The V gene lost 1 base and the J gene lost 1 base, with 10 bases spanning the gap. CDR3 sequence reads: CASSLGGGGNTEAFF. Written as DNA, the CDR3 is TGTGCCAGCAGCTTAGGGGGAGGGGGGAACACTGAAGCTTTCTTT.

Many counts were recorded for this clonotype. The rearrangement links TRBV29-1 to TRBJ2-7; D ambiguous. The ends were cut back, 8 bases at V and 4 bases at J, with 15 bases in the middle. Germline CDR1 and CDR2: SQVTM and ANQGSEA. The CDR3 runs 12 residues. CDR3 sequence: CSITLDGYEQYF. DNA of the CDR3: TGCAGCATTACCCTAGACGGATACGAGCAGTACTTC.

The chain carries TRBV12-3 or TRBV12-4 and TRBJ1-5; 8 bases line up with TRBD1. The CDR3 is 15 amino acids. Trimming cost V 5 bases and J 4 bases; bases outside gene matches: 7. CDR3: CASSPLTGVNQPQHF. The DNA for the CDR3 is TGTGCCAGCAGTCCCCTGACAGGGGTGAATCAGCCCCAGCATTTT.

This clonotype was detected only a few times. The chain carries TRBV12-3 or TRBV12-4 and TRBJ1-2, with D possibly being TRBD1 (6 bases). The length of the CDR3 is 14 residues. The V end was cut by 7 bases, the J end by 4 bases, with 16 bases between. CDR3 nucleotide sequence: TGTGCCAGCACCTCCGATGGGGGCGCCTATGGCTACACCTTC. Residues: CASTSDGGAYGYTF.